Listed below are T cell receptor beta chains from one sample, sequenced in a study of blood T cell repertoires in COVID-19. Here immunoSEQ multiplex PCR was the method, and the copy in TCRdb shows in-frame clones only, minus some. The sample lists some 230,000 clones; around 83% were seen once. Source material: peripheral blood. The receptors were gathered from a woman aged 45 to 65 with acute or convalescent COVID-19. The conserved cysteine and the conserved F or W are not part of the CDR3 here.

V gene	J gene	CDR3 protein
TRBV6-6	TRBJ1-3	ASSYSKQLGNTIY
TRBV24-1	TRBJ2-3	ATSDYPQEITDTQY
TRBV5-1	TRBJ2-7	ASSLGPRLAGTYEQY
TRBV19	TRBJ2-6	ASSVRTGQRFSGANVLT
TRBV6-2/TRBV6-3	TRBJ1-6	ASSGRTVTSSPLH
TRBV7-9	TRBJ2-7	ASSFSALYEQY
TRBV16	TRBJ1-1	ASSHPGGMNTEAF
TRBV11-2	TRBJ2-3	ASSLDFFGRDTQY
TRBV18	TRBJ1-4	ASSPGGTNEKLF
TRBV7-9	TRBJ1-1	ASSLGAANTEAF
TRBV3-1/TRBV3-2	TRBJ1-2	ASSQGQGNYGYT
TRBV4-1	TRBJ2-1	ASSQGRGSSYNEQF
TRBV15	TRBJ2-1	ATSIGLAGVGSYNEQF
TRBV4-2	TRBJ1-2	ASSQEAAEYYGYT
TRBV21-1	TRBJ1-1	ARSADGDRAF
TRBV28	TRBJ1-3	ASTGTGSGNTIY
TRBV28	TRBJ1-4	ASSLTGGIGNEKLF
TRBV6-2/TRBV6-3	TRBJ1-5	ASSYRSLTQPQH
TRBV3-1/TRBV3-2	TRBJ2-2	ASSQDGSTGELF
TRBV3-1/TRBV3-2	TRBJ2-5	ASSQALAGGLQETQY
TRBV29-1	TRBJ1-2	SAGDRGVGYT
TRBV28	TRBJ1-1	ASSPNRGWTEAF
TRBV9	TRBJ2-1	ASSVASANEQF
TRBV28	TRBJ1-2	ASSLGDRNYGYT
TRBV7-2	TRBJ2-3	ASSRSGGPYRDTQY
TRBV4-1	TRBJ2-7	ASSPTGTKIYEQY
TRBV10-3	TRBJ1-6	AISETGPGGNSPLH
TRBV6-5	TRBJ2-7	ASSYSTGPYEQY